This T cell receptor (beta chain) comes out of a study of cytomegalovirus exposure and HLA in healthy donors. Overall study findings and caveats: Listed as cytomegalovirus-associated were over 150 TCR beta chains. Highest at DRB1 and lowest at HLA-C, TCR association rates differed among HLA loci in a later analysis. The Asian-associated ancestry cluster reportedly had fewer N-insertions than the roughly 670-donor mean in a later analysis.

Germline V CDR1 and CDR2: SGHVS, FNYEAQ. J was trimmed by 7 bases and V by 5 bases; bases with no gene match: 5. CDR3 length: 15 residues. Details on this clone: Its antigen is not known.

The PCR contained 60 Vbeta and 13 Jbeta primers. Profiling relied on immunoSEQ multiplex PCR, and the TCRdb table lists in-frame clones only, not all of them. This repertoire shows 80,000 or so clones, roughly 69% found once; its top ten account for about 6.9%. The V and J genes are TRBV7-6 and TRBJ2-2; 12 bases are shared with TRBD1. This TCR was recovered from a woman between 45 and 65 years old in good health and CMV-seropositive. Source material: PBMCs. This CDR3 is CASSGGQGAIGELFF. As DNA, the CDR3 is TGTGCCAGCAGCGGGGGACAGGGGGCGATCGGGGAGCTGTTTTTT.